The 18 T cell receptor beta chains below come from one sample, sequenced in a study of T-cell reconstitution after alpha-beta-depleted transplantation in children. Unique molecular identifiers tagged the TCRbeta library. TCRdb analysed the PCR reads with MiXCR anew, one entry per CDR3 protein. The sample has 200,000 to 250,000 distinct CDR3 sequences; around 8.9% are singletons. Sequencing was performed on PBMCs from the stem cell graft donor, taken from the stem cell graft. These receptors all come from a human donor who donated a stem cell graft to a child with SCID.

The table lists this clonotype with a few counts. The rearrangement links TRBV20-1 to TRBJ2-5; tentatively, D is TRBD1 or TRBD2 (5 bases each). Deletions cut 4 bases from V and 5 bases from J, with 20 bases between. The CDR3 has 15 amino acids. Germline V gene lookup returns CDR1 DFQATT and CDR2 SNEGSKA (reference sequence). DNA of the CDR3: TGCAGTGCTATAGCCGGGACGGTCGGGGAGGAGACCCAGTACTTC. Translated, it gives CSAIAGTVGEETQYF.

This clonotype was observed at least ten times. The chain carries TRBV6-6 and TRBJ2-5; 8 nucleotides align to TRBD1. Unmatched junction bases numbered 1, after V lost 2 bases and J lost 5 bases. The germline gives CDR1 MNHNY, CDR2 SVGAGI (reference sequence). The CDR3 has 13 residues. The CDR3 nucleotides are TGTGCCAGCAGTTACCGGACAGGGGAGACCCAGTACTTC. It specifies CASSYRTGETQYF.

This clonotype was counted ten times or more. The V gene is TRBV11-2, the J gene TRBJ1-5; a weak D match, TRBD1 (5 bases). CDR3 length: 15 amino acids. The ends were cut back, 0 bases at V and 7 bases at J, with 13 bases in the middle. Germline values: CDR1 SGHAT, CDR2 FQNNGV. CDR3 in DNA: TGTGCCAGCAGCTTAGATCTCGCAGGGCGGCAGCCCCAGCATTTT. Residues: CASSLDLAGRQPQHF.

This clonotype was counted at least ten times. The chain has TRBV2 and TRBJ1-5, with no clear D. Germline CDR1 reads SNHLY; CDR2 reads FYNNEI. CDR3 length: 15 residues. The V end lost 1 base, the J end lost 0 bases, and 7 bases lay between the germline ends. CDR3: CASSEEAGSNQPQHF. The CDR3 DNA sequence: TGTGCCAGCAGTGAAGAGGCCGGTAGCAATCAGCCCCAGCATTTT.

This clonotype was seen only once. The chain combines TRBV18 with TRBJ1-6, with D tentatively TRBD1 (5 bases). V was trimmed by 1 base and J by 14 bases, leaving 21 bases between them. The CDR3 extends over 16 amino acids. Germline loops: CDR1 KGHSH, CDR2 LQKENI. The CDR3 DNA is TGTGCCAGCTCACCACTTCACGGGGCCCAAAAAGAGTCCCTCCACTTT. Its protein product is CASSPLHGAQKESLHF.

This clonotype showed up many times. The chain is built from TRBV12-3 or TRBV12-4 and TRBJ1-1; D call uncertain. Trimming removed 2 bases from V and 7 bases from J, with 8 bases in between. This CDR3 is built from 12 residues. Here the CDR3 reads CASSLSPFEAFF. The CDR3 nucleotides are TGTGCCAGCAGTTTATCCCCTTTTGAAGCTTTCTTT.

Of note for this clonotype: It may be a read error: a sequence one base away is much more abundant. The rearrangement links TRBV3-1 to TRBJ2-1, with D possibly being TRBD2 (7 bases). CDR1 is LGHDT, CDR2 YNNKEL, per germline (reference sequence). The CDR3 runs 16 residues. The CDR3 DNA reads TGTGCCTGCAGCCCCCCGGGAGCGGGGAGGGGGAATGAGCAGTTCTTC. Its protein product is CACSPPGAGRGNEQFF.

This chain joins TRBV7-9 and TRBJ1-1; D is undetermined. The V gene's germline CDR1 is SEHNR and CDR2 FQNEAQ (reference sequence). The CDR3 has 12 residues. The ends were cut back, 2 bases at V and 6 bases at J, with 7 bases in the middle. The chain's CDR3 is CASSLKFAEAFF. The CDR3 DNA is TGTGCCAGCAGCTTAAAATTCGCTGAAGCTTTCTTT.

In this sample, this clonotype turned up a few times. V gene TRBV30 combines with J gene TRBJ2-1; 9 bases are a match to TRBD2. CDR1 and CDR2 from the germline V gene are GTSNPN and SVGIG (reference sequence). J gave up 4 bases and V 2 bases, and 3 bases lay outside the gene matches. The CDR3 runs to 14 residues. Here the CDR3 reads CAWSTSGGYNEQFF. CDR3 coding DNA: TGTGCCTGGAGTACCAGCGGGGGGTACAATGAGCAGTTCTTC.

Ten or more counts support this clonotype. The chain uses TRBV2 and TRBJ1-1; the match to TRBD1 covers 7 bases. J was trimmed by 1 base and V by 3 bases; bases with no gene match: 5. This CDR3 has 15 amino acids. Germline values: CDR1 SNHLY, CDR2 FYNNEI. The CDR3 reads CASSEIGTANTEAFF. The CDR3, as DNA: TGTGCCAGCAGTGAGATCGGGACAGCGAACACTGAAGCTTTCTTT.

This clonotype was counted many times. The V call is TRBV28, the J call TRBJ2-1; maybe TRBD1 (8 bases). CDR1 MDHEN and CDR2 SYDVKM come from the germline V gene. The CDR3 has 15 amino acids. V dropped 6 bases and J dropped 7 bases, with 19 bases sitting between them. The CDR3 coding sequence is TGTGCCAGCAGCACAGGGGGGGCCCAGGAGAATGAGCAGTTCTTC. Protein product: CASSTGGAQENEQFF.

This clonotype has just a few counts. The chain has TRBV7-2 and TRBJ2-7; 7 nucleotides align to TRBD1. V lost 1 base, J lost 3 bases, and 9 bases stayed unmatched. There are 16 residues in the CDR3. Per germline, CDR1 SGHTA and CDR2 FQGNSA. CDR3 nucleotide sequence: TGTGCCAGCAGCTTAGGGGGCTGGGACAGAGTCTACGAGCAGTACTTC. It codes for CASSLGGWDRVYEQYF.

This clonotype was seen many times. V and J are TRBV5-1 and TRBJ2-2; D may be TRBD1 (5 bases). Germline V gene sequence: CDR1 SGHRS, CDR2 YFSETQ. Trimming pared 0 bases from V and 7 bases from J, leaving 7 bases between. This CDR3 has 13 amino acids. The CDR3 bases are TGCGCCAGCAGCTTGGCCCAGGGCGGGGAGCTGTTTTTT. Translation: CASSLAQGGELFF.

This clonotype was counted a few times. The V gene is TRBV5-1, the J gene TRBJ2-7; tentatively, D is TRBD1 (6 bases). The CDR3 loop spans 15 amino acids. The germline gives CDR1 SGHRS, CDR2 YFSETQ. V was trimmed by 4 bases and J by 3 bases, leaving 17 bases between them. In DNA form, the CDR3 reads TGCGCCAGCAGCCGTGGACCACAGGGAAACTACGAGCAGTACTTC. This translates into CASSRGPQGNYEQYF.

There are many counts of this clonotype. The chain employs TRBV5-1 and TRBJ2-2; the D gene is possibly TRBD1 (6 bases). Trimming removed 7 bases at V and 1 base at J, with 11 bases between. Germline lookup yields CDR1 SGHRS and CDR2 YFSETQ. The CDR3 totals 14 residues. The CDR3 DNA reads as TGCGCCAGCCAGATAGGGGGGAACACCGGGGAGCTGTTTTTT. Amino acid sequence: CASQIGGNTGELFF.

This clonotype was observed many times. This chain links TRBV7-2 with TRBJ1-6; no firm D call. The germline V gene has CDR1 SGHTA and CDR2 FQGNSA. The V end lost 1 base, the J end lost 8 bases, and 15 bases lay between the germline ends. This CDR3 is 16 amino acids long. DNA of the CDR3: TGTGCCAGCAGCTTAGGAGGTCGGCCTACTTATTCACCCCTCCACTTT. It encodes CASSLGGRPTYSPLHF.

This clonotype was counted many times. V usage is TRBV2 and J usage is TRBJ2-3; a possible D gene is TRBD1 (5 bases). V lost 1 base, J lost 4 bases, and 15 bases lay in between. The germline CDR1 and CDR2 sequences are SNHLY and FYNNEI. The CDR3 has 16 amino acids. For the CDR3, the DNA is TGTGCCAGCAGTGAAGATCCAGGGAAAGGGGCAGATACGCAGTATTTT. Amino acid sequence: CASSEDPGKGADTQYF.

This clonotype was seen ten or more times. The chain is built from TRBV12-3 or TRBV12-4 and TRBJ1-2; no firm D call. Trimming removed 2 bases from V and 6 bases from J, with 10 bases in between. The length of the CDR3 is 13 residues. CDR3 in DNA: TGTGCCAGCAGTTTAAGCCAACGTCATGGCTACACCTTC. Encoded protein: CASSLSQRHGYTF.